Below, 5 T cell receptor beta chains from the same sample are listed, as sequenced in a study of blood T cells in healthy people across ages. For the second PCR, which ran for roughly 6 to 12 cycles, a sample-barcoded 5' primer and a J-beta primer mix were used. From the 5' RACE reads, TCRdb called clonotypes with MiXCR, one entry per CDR3 protein. The sample lists about 1,000,000 distinct CDR3 sequences; under 55% were seen once. Input material: blood. These receptors all stem from a woman aged 55 to 70 in good health.

The chain has TRBV29-1 and TRBJ2-5; D remains unclear. The V gene's germline CDR1 is SQVTM and CDR2 ANQGSEA. This CDR3 contains 14 residues. Trimming pared 7 bases from V and 4 bases from J, leaving 19 bases between. In DNA, the CDR3 is TGCAGCGCTGAGAGCCTTCAGGCACGAGAGACCCAGTACTTC. Encoded protein: CSAESLQARETQYF.

This rearrangement joins TRBV5-1 to TRBJ1-6; D gene uncertain. The germline V and J ends were trimmed by 4 bases and 5 bases, with 10 bases remaining between them. Looked up from germline, CDR1 is SGHRS and CDR2 is YFSETQ. This CDR3 comprises 14 residues. In DNA, the CDR3 is TGCGCCAGCAGCCCGAACCGGGATAATTCACCCCTCCACTTT. Its protein product is CASSPNRDNSPLHF.

This clonotype was seen more than once but under ten times. This chain connects TRBV7-9 to TRBJ2-5, with D tentatively TRBD2 (6 bases). The CDR3 is 15 residues long. Trimming shortened V by 1 base and J by 6 bases, and 15 bases separated the two germline ends. CDR1 is SEHNR, CDR2 FQNEAQ, per germline (reference sequence). CDR3 coding DNA: TGTGCCAGCAGCTTAGAATTCGGGAGTTTTAAGACCCAGTACTTC. This translates into CASSLEFGSFKTQYF.

The chain combines TRBV30 with TRBJ1-2, with D uncertain. Germline V gene sequence: CDR1 GTSNPN, CDR2 SVGIG (reference sequence). This CDR3 contains 12 residues. V was shortened by 4 bases and J by 0 bases, with 6 bases between the two germline ends. CDR3: CAWTYTNYGYTF. In DNA form, the CDR3 reads TGTGCCTGGACATATACTAACTATGGCTACACCTTC. The full variable domain, its missing parts supplied by reference TRBV30 and TRBJ1-2, is SQTIHQWPATLVQPVGSPLSLECTVEGTSNPNLYWYRQAAGRGLQLLFYSVGIGQISSEVPQNLSASRPQDRQFILSSKKLLLSDSGFYLCAWTYTNYGYTFGSGTRLTVV.

The chain links TRBV11-2 to TRBJ2-5; 8 bases are shared with TRBD1. TRBJ2-7 explains the end of the DNA better; the J call may be wrong. CDR1 is SGHAT and CDR2 is FQNNGV in the germline V gene. This CDR3 has 14 amino acids. CDR3 in DNA: TGTGCCAGCAGTCCCGGGGCGACAGGGGACGAGCAGTACTTC. Protein: CASSPGATGDEQYF.